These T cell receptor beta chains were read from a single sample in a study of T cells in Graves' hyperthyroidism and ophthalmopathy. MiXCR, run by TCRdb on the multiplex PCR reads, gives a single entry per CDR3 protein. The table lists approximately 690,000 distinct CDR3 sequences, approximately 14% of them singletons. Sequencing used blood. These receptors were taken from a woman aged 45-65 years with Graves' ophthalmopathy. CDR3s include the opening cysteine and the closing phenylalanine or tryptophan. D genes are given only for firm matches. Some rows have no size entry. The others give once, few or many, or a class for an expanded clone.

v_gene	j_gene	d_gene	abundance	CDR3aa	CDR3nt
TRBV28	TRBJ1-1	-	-	CASSTRQVEAFF	TGTGCCAGCAGTACGCGACAGGTTGAAGCTTTCTTT
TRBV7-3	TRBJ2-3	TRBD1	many	CASSFTEGATDTQYF	TGTGCCAGCAGCTTTACAGAGGGGGCAACAGATACGCAGTATTTT
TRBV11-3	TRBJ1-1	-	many	CASSSEAGASTEAFF	TGTGCCAGCAGCTCGGAGGCGGGGGCGAGTACTGAAGCTTTCTTT
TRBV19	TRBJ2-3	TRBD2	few	CASSGRALRADTQYF	TGTGCCAGTAGCGGGAGGGCCCTCAGGGCAGATACGCAGTATTTT
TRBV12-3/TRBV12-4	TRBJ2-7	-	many	CASRSTGGAAYEQYF	TGTGCCAGCAGATCCACTGGGGGAGCGGCCTACGAGCAGTACTTC
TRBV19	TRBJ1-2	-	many	CASSPSLDYHNYGYTF	TGTGCCAGTAGTCCATCTCTGGATTACCATAACTATGGCTACACCTTC
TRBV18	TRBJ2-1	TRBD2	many	CASSPTSGSWQFF	TGTGCCAGCTCACCGACTAGCGGGAGTTGGCAGTTCTTC
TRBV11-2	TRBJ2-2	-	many	CASSLSSDYTGELFF	TGTGCCAGCAGCTTGTCTAGCGACTACACCGGGGAGCTGTTTTTT
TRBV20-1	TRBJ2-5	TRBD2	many	CSAPGLQETQYF	TGCAGTGCCCCGGGACTACAAGAGACCCAGTACTTC
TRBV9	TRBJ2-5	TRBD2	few	CASSASGSQETQYF	TGTGCCAGCAGCGCTAGCGGCAGCCAAGAGACCCAGTACTTC
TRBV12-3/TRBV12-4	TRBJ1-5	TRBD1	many	CASSLGPGTGRTVYQPQHF	TGTGCCAGCAGTTTAGGACCCGGGACAGGGCGAACTGTGTATCAGCCCCAGCATTTT
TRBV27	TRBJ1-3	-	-	CASSYGDPQSSGNTIYF	TGTGCCAGCAGTTACGGGGACCCACAATCCTCTGGAAACACCATATATTTT
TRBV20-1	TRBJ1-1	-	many	CSANSGGGLDMNTEAFF	TGCAGTGCTAACTCGGGTGGCGGGCTAGACATGAACACTGAAGCTTTCTTT
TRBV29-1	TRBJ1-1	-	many	CSWKGDTNEAFF	TGCAGCTGGAAAGGGGACACTAACGAAGCTTTCTTT
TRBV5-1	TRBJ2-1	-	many	CASSLEDNLSDNEQFF	TGCGCCAGCAGCTTGGAGGACAATTTATCCGACAATGAGCAGTTCTTC
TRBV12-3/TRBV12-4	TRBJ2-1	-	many	CASSLGLYNEQFF	TGTGCCAGCAGTTTAGGGCTCTACAATGAGCAGTTCTTC
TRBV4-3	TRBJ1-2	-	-	CASSQDVSPGYGYTF	TGCGCCAGCAGCCAAGATGTCTCTCCCGGCTATGGCTACACCTTC
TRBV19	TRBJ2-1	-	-	CASKGGQLRHNEQFF	TGTGCCAGTAAAGGGGGACAACTGAGACACAATGAGCAGTTCTTC
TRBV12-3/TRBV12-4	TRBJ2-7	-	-	CASSTYREQYF	TGTGCCAGCAGTACGTATCGGGAGCAGTACTTC